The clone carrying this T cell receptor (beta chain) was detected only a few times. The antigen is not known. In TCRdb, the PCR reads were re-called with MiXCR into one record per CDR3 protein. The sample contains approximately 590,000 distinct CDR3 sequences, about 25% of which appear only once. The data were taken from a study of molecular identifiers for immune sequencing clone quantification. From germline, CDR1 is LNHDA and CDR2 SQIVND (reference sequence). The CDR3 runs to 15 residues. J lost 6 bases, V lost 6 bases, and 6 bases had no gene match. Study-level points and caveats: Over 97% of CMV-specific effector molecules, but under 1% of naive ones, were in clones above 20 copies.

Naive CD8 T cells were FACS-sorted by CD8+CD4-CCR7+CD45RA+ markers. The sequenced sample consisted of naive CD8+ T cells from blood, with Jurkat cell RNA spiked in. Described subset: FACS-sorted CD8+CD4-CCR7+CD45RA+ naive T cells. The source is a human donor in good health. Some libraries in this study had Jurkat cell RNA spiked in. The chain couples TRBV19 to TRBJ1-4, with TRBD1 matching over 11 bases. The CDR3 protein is CASSGTGGLHEKLFF. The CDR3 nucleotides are TGTGCCAGTAGCGGGACAGGGGGTCTTCATGAAAAACTGTTTTTT.